The rows below give T cell receptor beta chains drawn from one sample of a study of control samples from healthy donors and cancer patients. Some clones are missing from TCRdb's copy, which holds only in-frame ones; the method was immunoSEQ multiplex PCR. This sample yields 70,000 to 90,000 clones, of which around 94% are seen a single time; about 5% belongs to the top ten. Sequencing input: blood. These receptors came from a woman aged 18-30 years in good health. CDR3s include the opening cysteine and the closing phenylalanine or tryptophan. The order of the fields is CDR3 DNA, CDR3 protein, clone size, J gene, CDR3 length, D gene, V gene. D genes are given only for firm matches. Some rows mark clone size as missing; the rest say once, few, many or name a class of expanded clone.

CDR3 DNA: TGTGCCAGCAGTCCCCGAGGGCAGTCCGGTTCCTACGAGCAGTACTTC; CDR3 protein: CASSPRGQSGSYEQYF; clone size: .; J gene: TRBJ2-7; CDR3 length: 16; D gene: .; V gene: TRBV6-2/TRBV6-3
CDR3 DNA: TGCGCCAGCAGCTTGACCCCGGGACAGGGAAGTTACGAGCAGTACTTC; CDR3 protein: CASSLTPGQGSYEQYF; clone size: .; J gene: TRBJ2-7; CDR3 length: 16; D gene: TRBD1; V gene: TRBV5-1
CDR3 DNA: TGTGCCAGCACCGGGACTAGCGGGAGGGTGGGCCAAGAGACCCAGTACTTC; CDR3 protein: CASTGTSGRVGQETQYF; clone size: .; J gene: TRBJ2-5; CDR3 length: 17; D gene: TRBD2; V gene: TRBV5-6
CDR3 DNA: TGTGCCAGCGGTAGGACAGCGAACTACGAGCAGTACTTC; CDR3 protein: CASGRTANYEQYF; clone size: .; J gene: TRBJ2-7; CDR3 length: 13; D gene: .; V gene: TRBV27
CDR3 DNA: TGTGCCAGCAGGGACTATGGCTACACCTTC; CDR3 protein: CASRDYGYTF; clone size: .; J gene: TRBJ1-2; CDR3 length: 10; D gene: .; V gene: TRBV28
CDR3 DNA: TGTGCCAGCAGTGTTGGCAGCAACTATGGCTACACCTTC; CDR3 protein: CASSVGSNYGYTF; clone size: .; J gene: TRBJ1-2; CDR3 length: 13; D gene: .; V gene: TRBV2
CDR3 DNA: TGTGCCAGCAGCTTAGCTGGGGGCACGTACTACGAGCAGTACTTC; CDR3 protein: CASSLAGGTYYEQYF; clone size: .; J gene: TRBJ2-7; CDR3 length: 15; D gene: .; V gene: TRBV7-2
CDR3 DNA: TGTGCCAGCAGTTCGCCCCCTACAGGGGGCTATTTCTCTGAAGCTTTCTTT; CDR3 protein: CASSSPPTGGYFSEAFF; clone size: .; J gene: TRBJ1-1; CDR3 length: 17; D gene: TRBD1; V gene: TRBV5-6
CDR3 DNA: TGTGCCAGCAGCTCCTGGGGGCTGGGGGAGCAGTACTTC; CDR3 protein: CASSSWGLGEQYF; clone size: .; J gene: TRBJ2-7; CDR3 length: 13; D gene: .; V gene: TRBV7-2
CDR3 DNA: TGTGCCATCCGGGACCCTGGAAACACCATATATTTT; CDR3 protein: CAIRDPGNTIYF; clone size: .; J gene: TRBJ1-3; CDR3 length: 12; D gene: .; V gene: TRBV10-3
CDR3 DNA: TGTGCCAGCAGTACCACAGGGATCGACTCTGGAAACACCATATATTTT; CDR3 protein: CASSTTGIDSGNTIYF; clone size: .; J gene: TRBJ1-3; CDR3 length: 16; D gene: .; V gene: TRBV6-6
CDR3 DNA: TGTGCCAGCACCCTGGACACTGAAGCTTTCTTT; CDR3 protein: CASTLDTEAFF; clone size: .; J gene: TRBJ1-1; CDR3 length: 11; D gene: .; V gene: TRBV12-3/TRBV12-4
CDR3 DNA: TGCGCCAGCAGTCGAACCACACGCGGGGGGACTGAAGCTTTCTTT; CDR3 protein: CASSRTTRGGTEAFF; clone size: .; J gene: TRBJ1-1; CDR3 length: 15; D gene: .; V gene: TRBV5-1
CDR3 DNA: TGTGCCAGCTCACCACTTTCGGGACAGGGCGGAGAGACCCAGTACTTC; CDR3 protein: CASSPLSGQGGETQYF; clone size: .; J gene: TRBJ2-5; CDR3 length: 16; D gene: TRBD1; V gene: TRBV18
CDR3 DNA: TGTGCCAGCAGCCCCCACGGCGGGACGTCGCTATGGGGCTACACCTTC; CDR3 protein: CASSPHGGTSLWGYTF; clone size: .; J gene: TRBJ1-2; CDR3 length: 16; D gene: .; V gene: TRBV9
CDR3 DNA: TGTGCCAGCAGTGTAACAGGGGGCCACAACACTGAAGCTTTCTTT; CDR3 protein: CASSVTGGHNTEAFF; clone size: .; J gene: TRBJ1-1; CDR3 length: 15; D gene: TRBD1; V gene: TRBV28
CDR3 DNA: TGTGCCAGCAGCCAACCCCGACAGGGTTCCTCTGGGGCCAACGTCCTGACTTTC; CDR3 protein: CASSQPRQGSSGANVLTF; clone size: .; J gene: TRBJ2-6; CDR3 length: 18; D gene: TRBD1; V gene: TRBV28
CDR3 DNA: TGTGCCAGCACCCCGGGACGGGGATTCACCGGGGAGCTGTTTTTT; CDR3 protein: CASTPGRGFTGELFF; clone size: .; J gene: TRBJ2-2; CDR3 length: 15; D gene: .; V gene: TRBV2
CDR3 DNA: TGTGCCAGCAGGGCGGACCACGCTTTATACAATGAGCAGTTCTTC; CDR3 protein: CASRADHALYNEQFF; clone size: .; J gene: TRBJ2-1; CDR3 length: 15; D gene: .; V gene: TRBV6-5
CDR3 DNA: TGTGCCAGTAGTGGTAGGACAGGGGAATGGAACACTGAAGCTTTCTTT; CDR3 protein: CASSGRTGEWNTEAFF; clone size: .; J gene: TRBJ1-1; CDR3 length: 16; D gene: TRBD1; V gene: TRBV19
CDR3 DNA: TGTGCCAGCAGCCCTGGGGGAGGTACAGATACGCAGTATTTT; CDR3 protein: CASSPGGGTDTQYF; clone size: .; J gene: TRBJ2-3; CDR3 length: 14; D gene: .; V gene: TRBV7-3
CDR3 DNA: TGTGCCAGCAGCCAAGTTCTGCGCGAGCAGTACTTC; CDR3 protein: CASSQVLREQYF; clone size: .; J gene: TRBJ2-7; CDR3 length: 12; D gene: .; V gene: TRBV16
CDR3 DNA: TGTGCCAGTAGTATTAGTAGCGGGAGGGCAGAGACCCAGTACTTC; CDR3 protein: CASSISSGRAETQYF; clone size: .; J gene: TRBJ2-5; CDR3 length: 15; D gene: TRBD2; V gene: TRBV19
CDR3 DNA: TGTGCCAGCAGCTCCACGAGAAGCTCCTACAATGAGCAGTTCTTC; CDR3 protein: CASSSTRSSYNEQFF; clone size: .; J gene: TRBJ2-1; CDR3 length: 15; D gene: .; V gene: TRBV11-1
CDR3 DNA: TGTGCCAGCAGCGTAGAGGCAGGGAATGAAAAACTGTTTTTT; CDR3 protein: CASSVEAGNEKLFF; clone size: .; J gene: TRBJ1-4; CDR3 length: 14; D gene: .; V gene: TRBV9
CDR3 DNA: TGTGCCAGCAGAAAGTGGGTCGTGGAACTTTCGAACACTGAAGCTTTCTTT; CDR3 protein: CASRKWVVELSNTEAFF; clone size: .; J gene: TRBJ1-1; CDR3 length: 17; D gene: .; V gene: TRBV27
CDR3 DNA: TGTGCCAGCAGTTTAGGAGGGTCCGAGCAGTACTTC; CDR3 protein: CASSLGGSEQYF; clone size: .; J gene: TRBJ2-7; CDR3 length: 12; D gene: .; V gene: TRBV12-3/TRBV12-4
CDR3 DNA: TGCGCCAGCAGCTTGGGACAGGGGAGTACTGGAAACACCATATATTTT; CDR3 protein: CASSLGQGSTGNTIYF; clone size: .; J gene: TRBJ1-3; CDR3 length: 16; D gene: TRBD1; V gene: TRBV5-1
CDR3 DNA: TGTGCCAGCAGTTTCGGGGGGCTGGGCTACACCTTC; CDR3 protein: CASSFGGLGYTF; clone size: .; J gene: TRBJ1-2; CDR3 length: 12; D gene: .; V gene: TRBV28
CDR3 DNA: TGTGCCTGGAGCCGGGAGGATGGTGAGCAGTTCTTC; CDR3 protein: CAWSREDGEQFF; clone size: .; J gene: TRBJ2-1; CDR3 length: 12; D gene: TRBD2; V gene: TRBV30
CDR3 DNA: TGTGCCAGCAGCTTGTTCTCGGGGGATATGGGCTACACCTTC; CDR3 protein: CASSLFSGDMGYTF; clone size: .; J gene: TRBJ1-2; CDR3 length: 14; D gene: .; V gene: TRBV5-6
CDR3 DNA: TGTGCCATCAGTGAGTCGCTAGCGGGTAACACCGGGGAGCTGTTTTTT; CDR3 protein: CAISESLAGNTGELFF; clone size: .; J gene: TRBJ2-2; CDR3 length: 16; D gene: TRBD2; V gene: TRBV10-3
CDR3 DNA: TGTGCCAGCAGCTCCCAGACTAGCGGGTACTACGAGCAGTACTTC; CDR3 protein: CASSSQTSGYYEQYF; clone size: .; J gene: TRBJ2-7; CDR3 length: 15; D gene: TRBD2; V gene: TRBV6-5
CDR3 DNA: TGTGCCAGCAGCTTCCTCGCTTCAGCCCAGGGCAGCTCCTACGAGCAGTACTTC; CDR3 protein: CASSFLASAQGSSYEQYF; clone size: .; J gene: TRBJ2-7; CDR3 length: 18; D gene: .; V gene: TRBV7-9
CDR3 DNA: TGTGCCAGCAGCCCCGGACGCCCGGGTCCAGATAATTCACCCCTCCACTTT; CDR3 protein: CASSPGRPGPDNSPLHF; clone size: .; J gene: TRBJ1-6; CDR3 length: 17; D gene: .; V gene: TRBV27
CDR3 DNA: TGTGCCAGCAGCATACTAGCGGGAGGACGCAATGAGCAGTTCTTC; CDR3 protein: CASSILAGGRNEQFF; clone size: .; J gene: TRBJ2-1; CDR3 length: 15; D gene: TRBD2; V gene: TRBV11-2
CDR3 DNA: TGTGCCAGCAGTTTAGTGGTACCTCCCTACGAGCAGTACTTC; CDR3 protein: CASSLVVPPYEQYF; clone size: .; J gene: TRBJ2-7; CDR3 length: 14; D gene: .; V gene: TRBV27
CDR3 DNA: TGTGCCAGCAGCTTACGACAGGCTAATGAAAAACTGTTTTTT; CDR3 protein: CASSLRQANEKLFF; clone size: .; J gene: TRBJ1-4; CDR3 length: 14; D gene: .; V gene: TRBV5-6
CDR3 DNA: TGTGCCAGTAGGGTTACGTACACCGGGGAGCTGTTTTTT; CDR3 protein: CASRVTYTGELFF; clone size: .; J gene: TRBJ2-2; CDR3 length: 13; D gene: .; V gene: TRBV19
CDR3 DNA: TGTGCCAGCAGCCTACAAGGGACAGGGGTTGACGAGCAGTACTTC; CDR3 protein: CASSLQGTGVDEQYF; clone size: .; J gene: TRBJ2-7; CDR3 length: 15; D gene: TRBD1; V gene: TRBV7-9
CDR3 DNA: TGTGCCAGCAGTTACAGGGACAGGGGCTATGGCTACACCTTC; CDR3 protein: CASSYRDRGYGYTF; clone size: .; J gene: TRBJ1-2; CDR3 length: 14; D gene: TRBD1; V gene: TRBV6-9
CDR3 DNA: TGCGCCAGCAGCCCGGGACTAGCGGACTCCTACGAGCAGTACTTC; CDR3 protein: CASSPGLADSYEQYF; clone size: .; J gene: TRBJ2-7; CDR3 length: 15; D gene: TRBD2; V gene: TRBV4-1
CDR3 DNA: TGTGCCACCAGCAGACTCCGAAGTCAGGGGGCTGGCGGCTACACCTTC; CDR3 protein: CATSRLRSQGAGGYTF; clone size: .; J gene: TRBJ1-2; CDR3 length: 16; D gene: TRBD1; V gene: TRBV15
CDR3 DNA: TGTGCCAGCAGTCTAAGCGGGGGGTTGGACAATGAGCAGTTCTTC; CDR3 protein: CASSLSGGLDNEQFF; clone size: .; J gene: TRBJ2-1; CDR3 length: 15; D gene: TRBD2; V gene: TRBV5-4
CDR3 DNA: TGCAGCGTTGTTGGGGGCCTAAGTAAGACCTACAATGAGCAGTTCTTC; CDR3 protein: CSVVGGLSKTYNEQFF; clone size: .; J gene: TRBJ2-1; CDR3 length: 16; D gene: .; V gene: TRBV29-1
CDR3 DNA: TGTGCCAGCAGAACCCGTCCGGGACAGGGGTACACCTTC; CDR3 protein: CASRTRPGQGYTF; clone size: .; J gene: TRBJ1-2; CDR3 length: 13; D gene: TRBD1; V gene: TRBV12-3/TRBV12-4
CDR3 DNA: TGTGCCAGTAGTTGGGATGGCGGGACAGGGAGCACAGATACGCAGTATTTT; CDR3 protein: CASSWDGGTGSTDTQYF; clone size: .; J gene: TRBJ2-3; CDR3 length: 17; D gene: TRBD1; V gene: TRBV19
CDR3 DNA: TGTGCCAGCAGTTCGGACGCTAACACCGGGGAGCTGTTTTTT; CDR3 protein: CASSSDANTGELFF; clone size: few; J gene: TRBJ2-2; CDR3 length: 14; D gene: .; V gene: TRBV6-5
CDR3 DNA: TGTGCCATCAGTGGGGACGAGGCGGGCTTAGAAGCTTTCTTT; CDR3 protein: CAISGDEAGLEAFF; clone size: .; J gene: TRBJ1-1; CDR3 length: 14; D gene: .; V gene: TRBV10-3
CDR3 DNA: TGTGCCAGTAGTATAGTCCACGGAATCAATCAGCCCCAGCATTTT; CDR3 protein: CASSIVHGINQPQHF; clone size: .; J gene: TRBJ1-5; CDR3 length: 15; D gene: .; V gene: TRBV19